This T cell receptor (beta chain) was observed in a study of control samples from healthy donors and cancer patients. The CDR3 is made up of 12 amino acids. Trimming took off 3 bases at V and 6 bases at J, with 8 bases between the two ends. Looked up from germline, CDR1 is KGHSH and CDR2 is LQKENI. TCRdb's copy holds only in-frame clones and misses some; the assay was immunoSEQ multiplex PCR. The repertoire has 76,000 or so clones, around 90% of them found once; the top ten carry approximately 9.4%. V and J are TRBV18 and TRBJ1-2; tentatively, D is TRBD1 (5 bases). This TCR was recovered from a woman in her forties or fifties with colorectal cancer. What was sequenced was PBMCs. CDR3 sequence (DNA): TGTGCCAGCTCACCGGGGGATCATGGCTACACCTTC. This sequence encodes CASSPGDHGYTF.